The rows below give T cell receptor beta chains drawn from one sample of a study of control samples from healthy donors and cancer patients. Some clones are missing from TCRdb's copy, which holds only in-frame ones; the method was immunoSEQ multiplex PCR. This table has some 200,000 clones, just under 95% appearing once. Material: blood. Source of these receptors: a man aged 50 or older in good health. The CDR3 runs from the conserved cysteine through the conserved F or W. D genes are given only for firm matches. Clone size appears in some rows only: once, few, many, or a class for an expanded clone.

J: TRBJ2-2
V: TRBV5-1
D: TRBD1
size: .
CDR3: CASSLEGADTTGELFF
DNA: TGCGCCAGCAGCTTGGAGGGGGCAGATACCACCGGGGAGCTGTTTTTT

J: TRBJ2-3
V: TRBV27
D: .
size: .
CDR3: CASSSRQEGRDTQYF
DNA: TGTGCCAGCAGCTCCCGACAGGAGGGAAGAGATACGCAGTATTTT

J: TRBJ2-2
V: TRBV6-6
D: TRBD1
size: once
CDR3: CASKRDRGLGGELFF
DNA: TGTGCCAGCAAGAGGGACAGGGGGCTAGGCGGGGAGCTGTTTTTT

J: TRBJ2-1
V: TRBV5-1
D: .
size: .
CDR3: CASSLEPTFEQFF
DNA: TGCGCCAGCAGCCTGGAACCGACGTTTGAGCAGTTCTTC

J: TRBJ2-7
V: TRBV5-6
D: .
size: .
CDR3: CASSLAGSSYEQYF
DNA: TGTGCCAGCAGCTTGGCGGGCTCCTCCTACGAGCAGTACTTC

J: TRBJ2-1
V: TRBV27
D: TRBD1
size: .
CDR3: CASRRDWTGGSMVQFF
DNA: TGTGCCAGCCGCCGTGATTGGACAGGGGGCTCCATGGTGCAGTTCTTC

J: TRBJ1-1
V: TRBV7-9
D: .
size: .
CDR3: CASSKKAPTEAFF
DNA: TGTGCCAGCAGTAAAAAGGCCCCCACTGAAGCTTTCTTT

J: TRBJ1-5
V: TRBV19
D: .
size: .
CDR3: CASSKYSNQPQHF
DNA: TGTGCCAGTAGTAAGTATAGCAATCAGCCCCAGCATTTT

J: TRBJ2-4
V: TRBV29-1
D: .
size: .
CDR3: CSVEGDTKNIQYF
DNA: TGCAGCGTTGAAGGGGACACAAAAAACATTCAGTACTTC

J: TRBJ2-3
V: TRBV20-1
D: .
size: .
CDR3: CSASLVVGADTQYF
DNA: TGCAGTGCTAGTTTAGTAGTTGGGGCAGATACGCAGTATTTT

J: TRBJ1-4
V: TRBV18
D: .
size: .
CDR3: CASSPLQDYNEKLFF
DNA: TGTGCCAGCTCACCACTTCAGGATTATAATGAAAAACTGTTTTTT

J: TRBJ2-1
V: TRBV6-4
D: TRBD1
size: .
CDR3: CASSVTGGSYNEQFF
DNA: TGTGCCAGCAGTGTCACAGGGGGCTCTTACAATGAGCAGTTCTTC

J: TRBJ1-3
V: TRBV12-5
D: .
size: .
CDR3: CASAPGGNRNTIYF
DNA: TGTGCTAGTGCCCCCGGGGGTAATAGAAACACCATATATTTT

J: TRBJ1-2
V: TRBV6-5
D: .
size: .
CDR3: CASSRQDAVYGYTF
DNA: TGTGCCAGCAGTAGACAGGATGCCGTCTATGGCTACACCTTC

J: TRBJ2-2
V: TRBV2
D: TRBD1
size: few
CDR3: CATQGFTGELFF
DNA: TGTGCCACACAGGGGTTCACCGGGGAGCTGTTTTTT

J: TRBJ2-5
V: TRBV28
D: .
size: .
CDR3: CASSRDNQETQYF
DNA: TGTGCCAGCTCCCGGGACAACCAAGAGACCCAGTACTTC